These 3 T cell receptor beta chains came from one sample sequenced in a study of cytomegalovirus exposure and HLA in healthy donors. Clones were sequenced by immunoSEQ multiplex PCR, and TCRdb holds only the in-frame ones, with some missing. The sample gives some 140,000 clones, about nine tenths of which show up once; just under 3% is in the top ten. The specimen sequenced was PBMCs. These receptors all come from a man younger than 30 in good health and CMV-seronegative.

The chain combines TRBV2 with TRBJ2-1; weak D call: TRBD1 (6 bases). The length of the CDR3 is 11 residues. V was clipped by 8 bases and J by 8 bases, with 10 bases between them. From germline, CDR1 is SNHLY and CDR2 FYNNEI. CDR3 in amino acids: CASGQKDEQFF. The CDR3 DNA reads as TGTGCCAGCGGACAGAAAGATGAGCAGTTCTTC. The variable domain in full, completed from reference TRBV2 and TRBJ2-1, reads EPEVTQTPSHQVTQMGQEVILRCVPISNHLYFYWYRQILGQKVEFLVSFYNNEISEKSEIFDDQFSVERPDGSNFTLKIRSTKLEDSAMYFCASGQKDEQFFGPGTRLTVL.

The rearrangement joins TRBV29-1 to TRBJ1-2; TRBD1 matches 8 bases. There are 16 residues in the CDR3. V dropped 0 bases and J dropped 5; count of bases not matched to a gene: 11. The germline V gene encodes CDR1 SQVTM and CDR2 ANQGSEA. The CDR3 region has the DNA TGCAGCGTTGAAGATCAAAGGACAGGGACGCTATATGGCTACACCTTC. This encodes CSVEDQRTGTLYGYTF.

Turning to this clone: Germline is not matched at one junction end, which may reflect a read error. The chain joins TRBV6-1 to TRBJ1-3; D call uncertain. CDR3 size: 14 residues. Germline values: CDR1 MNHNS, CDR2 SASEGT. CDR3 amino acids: CAGRTGSSGNTIYF. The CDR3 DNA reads TGTGCCGGCAGGACTGGGAGCTCTGGAAACACCATATATTTT.